The 3 T cell receptor beta chains reported below all come from one sample, sequenced in a study of OX40 agonist ivuxolimab in advanced cancers. TCRdb's copy holds only in-frame clones and misses some; the assay was immunoSEQ multiplex PCR. This sample has approximately 70,000 clones, with 94% found just once. The sample consisted of CD4+ or CD8+ T cells sorted from blood, taken in a trial of the OX40 agonist ivuxolimab. All receptors derive from an adult with an advanced solid tumor such as melanoma, head and neck, liver or kidney cancer.

Only one count was recorded for this clone. The CDR3 loop is CASSLGTGGFREQYF. The CDR3 bases are TGTGCCAGCAGCTTGGGGACAGGGGGATTTCGCGAGCAGTACTTC. V is TRBV5-4 and J is TRBJ2-7, with TRBD1 matching over 10 bases. Germline values: CDR1 SGHNT, CDR2 YYREEE (reference sequence). V trimming: 0 bases; J trimming: 6 bases; junction bases outside the gene matches: 6. The CDR3 covers 15 residues.

V and J are TRBV4-3 and TRBJ2-3; 9 bases line up with TRBD2. Germline CDR1 LGHNA, CDR2 YSLEER. The CDR3 extends over 16 amino acids. V shed 3 bases and J 3 bases; nucleotides not matched to a gene: 7. CDR3 DNA sequence: TGCGCCAGCAGCCAGGGGGCGGGAGGGGGTACAGATACGCAGTATTTT. As protein: CASSQGAGGGTDTQYF.

The chain is built from TRBV6-5 and TRBJ1-2; no clear D gene. This CDR3 is 13 amino acids long. Germline CDR1 MNHEY, CDR2 SVGAGI. V was trimmed by 0 bases and J by 8 bases, leaving 10 bases between them. The CDR3 region is CASSYSGWEGYTF. As DNA, the CDR3 is TGTGCCAGCAGTTACTCAGGGTGGGAAGGCTACACCTTC.